These 11 T cell receptor beta chains were sequenced from one sample in a study of CD8 T cells in ankylosing spondylitis. The study's findings and limits: Typical of ankylosing spondylitis blood, it appeared, was a TCR beta motif of about eight highly homologous variants.

Antigens for these TCRs are unknown. TCRdb redid the calling of the 5' RACE reads with MiXCR, one entry per CDR3 protein. This sample has under 850,000 distinct CDR3 sequences, with 15% to 20% found just once. The sequenced sample was blood, either unsorted or a sorted T cell fraction (not recorded which). The receptors stem from a male donor with ankylosing spondylitis.

The table lists this clonotype with a few counts. V gene TRBV9 combines with J gene TRBJ1-2; TRBD1 aligns across 7 bases. The germline V gene has CDR1 SGDLS and CDR2 YYNGEE. The CDR3 is 16 amino acids. V was pared by 4 bases and J by 5 bases, with 14 bases of the junction left unmatched. In DNA form, the CDR3 reads TGTGCCAGCAGCACGTCGACCAGGGGGGGGCTGTATGGCTACACCTTC. Translating gives CASSTSTRGGLYGYTF.

This clonotype was seen only a few times. V and J are TRBV29-1 and TRBJ2-7, with 8 bases aligning to TRBD2. This CDR3 has 18 residues. CDR1 is SQVTM and CDR2 is ANQGSEA in the germline V gene. The ends lost 5 bases at V and 2 bases at J; junction bases unmatched: 20. This CDR3 reads CSVWARRAGESGAYEQYF. The CDR3 DNA is TGCAGCGTTTGGGCCCGGCGAGCGGGAGAATCCGGCGCCTACGAGCAGTACTTC.

The chain has TRBV5-1 and TRBJ2-2; D gene uncertain. CDR1 SGHRS and CDR2 YFSETQ come from the germline V gene. The CDR3 is 14 residues long. Between the trimmed V and J ends, which lost 5 bases and 5 bases, there was a span of 13 bases. In DNA, the CDR3 is TGCGCCAGCAGGGATGAGACTTCAACCGGGGAGCTGTTTTTT. Its protein is CASRDETSTGELFF.

This clonotype was seen more than once but under ten times. This chain joins TRBV20-1 and TRBJ2-2, with 8 bases aligning to TRBD1. V trimming: 0 bases; J trimming: 5 bases; junction bases outside the gene matches: 8. Germline assignment: CDR1 DFQATT and CDR2 SNEGSKA (reference sequence). The CDR3 contains 16 residues. Here the CDR3 reads CSARDRGQGATGELFF. The CDR3 nucleotides read TGCAGTGCTAGAGATCGAGGGCAGGGGGCGACCGGGGAGCTGTTTTTT.

The chain has TRBV20-1 and TRBJ2-7; TRBD2 agrees at 7 bases. Per germline, CDR1 DFQATT and CDR2 SNEGSKA (reference sequence). Trimming cost V 3 bases and J 4 bases; bases outside gene matches: 12. The CDR3 is 15 amino acids. CDR3 sequence (DNA): TGCAGTGCTAGCGCGGGAGCGGGGAGGGGTTACGAGCAGTACTTC. It encodes CSASAGAGRGYEQYF.

The chain links TRBV29-1 to TRBJ2-3; D remains ambiguous. Trimming cost V 0 bases and J 1 base, with 11 bases left between them. This CDR3 has 15 amino acids. CDR1 is SQVTM and CDR2 is ANQGSEA in the germline V gene. DNA of the CDR3: TGCAGCGTTGAAGAACGAGGAAAGGGCACAGATACGCAGTATTTT. Its protein product is CSVEERGKGTDTQYF.

This clonotype was seen repeatedly, ten times or more. At one end, the junction sequence differs from germline, possibly due to a read error. The rearrangement links TRBV7-7 to TRBJ2-2, with TRBD1 identical over 7 bases. The CDR3 sequence is 15 residues long. Germline V lookup: CDR1 SSHAT, CDR2 FNYEAQ (reference sequence). CDR3 nucleotide sequence: TGTGCTAGCAGCTTAGGGACAGATAACACCGGGGAGCTGTTTTTT. Translation gives CASSLGTDNTGELFF.

This clonotype was seen only a few times. Sequence at one end of the junction differs from germline and may be a read error. This rearrangement joins TRBV15 to TRBJ1-2, with TRBD1 matching over 7 bases. Germline V gives CDR1 LNHNV, CDR2 YYDKDF (reference sequence). The CDR3 consists of 13 residues. CDR3 sequence reads: CATSGDRASGYTF. CDR3 sequence (DNA): TGTGCCACCAGCGGAGACAGGGCGTCGGGCTACACCTTC.

The V gene is TRBV29-1, the J gene TRBJ2-1; 8 nucleotides match TRBD2. The CDR3 extends over 17 amino acids. The germline V gene has CDR1 SQVTM and CDR2 ANQGSEA. Losses at the gene ends were 3 bases for V and 0 bases for J; bases not matched to a gene: 10. The CDR3 DNA is TGCAGCGTTGATGTCAGGACTAGCAGTCGCTCCTACAATGAGCAGTTCTTC. Translating it yields CSVDVRTSSRSYNEQFF.

This clonotype was seen a few times. The rearrangement joins TRBV3-1 to TRBJ2-1; 10 nucleotides match TRBD2. This CDR3 spans 15 amino acids. Per the germline V gene, CDR1 is LGHDT and CDR2 is YNNKEL (reference sequence). V gave up 1 base and J gave up 10 bases; unmatched junction bases: 7. The CDR3 region has the DNA TGTGCCAGCAGCCAAGGAGCGGGGGGGGCGATAGAGCAGTTCTTC. Translating gives CASSQGAGGAIEQFF.

The rearrangement uses TRBV29-1 and TRBJ1-1; D not resolved. Germline V lookup: CDR1 SQVTM, CDR2 ANQGSEA. This CDR3 is 12 amino acids long. V was trimmed by 7 bases and J by 12 bases, leaving 21 bases between them. The CDR3 coding sequence is TGCAGCGCAGAGGGTCCGGACCCTACTCCTTTCTTT. It specifies CSAEGPDPTPFF.